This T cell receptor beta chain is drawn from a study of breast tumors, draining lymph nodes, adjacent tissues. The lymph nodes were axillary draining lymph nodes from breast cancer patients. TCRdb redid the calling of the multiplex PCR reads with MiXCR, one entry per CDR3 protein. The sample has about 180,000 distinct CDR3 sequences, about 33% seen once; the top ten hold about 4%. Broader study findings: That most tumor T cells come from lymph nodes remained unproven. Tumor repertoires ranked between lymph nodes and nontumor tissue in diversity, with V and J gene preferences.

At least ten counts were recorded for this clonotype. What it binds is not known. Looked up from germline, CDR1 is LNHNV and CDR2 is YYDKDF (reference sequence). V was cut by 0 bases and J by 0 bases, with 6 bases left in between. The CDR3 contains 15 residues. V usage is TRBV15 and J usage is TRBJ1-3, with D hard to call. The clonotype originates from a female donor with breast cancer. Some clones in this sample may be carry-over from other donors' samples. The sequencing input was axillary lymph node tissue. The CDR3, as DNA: TGTGCCACCAGCAGAGATCGGGGCTCTGGAAACACCATATATTTT. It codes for CATSRDRGSGNTIYF.